These T cell receptor beta chains were read from a single sample in a study of T cell repertoires in cytomegalovirus infection. TCRdb analysed the reads with MiXCR anew, one entry per CDR3 protein. The sample lists approximately 240,000 distinct CDR3 sequences; over 9% were seen once. Sequenced material: PBMCs. Receptors originate from a human donor in good health (CMV status not recorded). Some clones in this sample may be carry-over from other donors' samples. The CDR3 runs from the conserved cysteine through the conserved F or W. The D gene is left open where the match is weak. The size of a clone is reported for some rows only, either as once, few or many, or as a class for expanded clones.

V gene	J gene	D gene	clone size	CDR3 DNA	CDR3 protein
TRBV28	TRBJ1-4	TRBD1	NA	TGTGCCAGCACCACAAACAGGGGGACGGGTGAAAAACTGTTTTTT	CASTTNRGTGEKLFF
TRBV6-2/TRBV6-3	TRBJ1-3	TRBD1	once	TGTGCCAGCAGTCGGGACAGGGCGAGCTCTGGAAACACCATATATTTT	CASSRDRASSGNTIYF
TRBV19	TRBJ2-7	NA	NA	TGTGCCAGTGCGAGGGAGATTAGCGACGAGCAGTACTTC	CASAREISDEQYF
TRBV5-1	TRBJ2-2	TRBD2	NA	TGCGCCAGCAGCCTCGGACTAGACGGTGCCGGGGAGCTGTTTTTT	CASSLGLDGAGELFF
TRBV30	TRBJ2-1	TRBD2	NA	TGTGCCTCGACAGCGGGAGGGGACTACAATGAGCAGTTCTTC	CASTAGGDYNEQFF
TRBV10-3	TRBJ2-6	NA	many	TGTGCCATCGCTGGGGTGCATAACTCTGGGGCCAACGTCCTGACTTTC	CAIAGVHNSGANVLTF
TRBV6-2/TRBV6-3	TRBJ2-2	TRBD2	many	TGTGCCAGCAGTTACCCTAGCGGGTCGAACACCGGGGAGCTGTTTTTT	CASSYPSGSNTGELFF
TRBV29-1	TRBJ2-1	NA	few	TGCAGCGTGGGTGTGACTAGTGACAATGAGCAGTTCTTC	CSVGVTSDNEQFF
TRBV15	TRBJ1-2	NA	NA	TGTGCCACCAGCAGAGAGATGTTGGCCCATGGCTACACCTTC	CATSREMLAHGYTF
TRBV5-1	TRBJ2-1	TRBD1	NA	TGCGCCAGCAGCTTATCGACAGGGTCCCGATCCAGGGACAATGAGCAGTTCTTC	CASSLSTGSRSRDNEQFF
TRBV10-3	TRBJ1-2	NA	few	TGTGCCATCAGTGAGTCGGGCGGATCTCGGGGCTACACCTTC	CAISESGGSRGYTF
TRBV5-6	TRBJ1-2	TRBD1	many	TGTGCCAGCAGCTTGGCGGACAGGGTATATGGCTACACCTTC	CASSLADRVYGYTF
TRBV20-1	TRBJ2-2	NA	NA	TGCAGTGCCTCCGGCCGTATGCCCGGGGAGCTGTTTTTT	CSASGRMPGELFF
TRBV6-6	TRBJ2-7	NA	NA	TGTGCCAGCAGTTACACCCCCTACGAGCAGTACTTC	CASSYTPYEQYF
TRBV7-2	TRBJ2-3	NA	many	TGTGCCAGCAGCTTAGTAGGGGCTGGGCAGTATTTT	CASSLVGAGQYF
TRBV2	TRBJ1-5	TRBD1	NA	TGTGCCAGCAGACGGCGACAGGGGAATCAGCCCCAGCATTTT	CASRRRQGNQPQHF